The 6 T cell receptor beta chains below come from one sample, sequenced in a study of siplizumab effects on memory and regulatory T cells. It was at 37°C and for five to seven days that the mixed lymphocyte reaction cells were cocultured. Measured with immunoSEQ multiplex PCR; TCRdb has only the in-frame clones, and not every one. The sample yields about 500 clones, approximately 66% seen once. Antigen specificity for these receptors is unknown. The material sequenced was CFSE-low (dividing) CD4+ T cells sorted from an allogeneic mixed lymphocyte reaction. The receptors derive from a human donor in good health; the cells came from an allogeneic mixed lymphocyte reaction.

This chain connects TRBV6-1 to TRBJ1-5; D ambiguous. Trimming took off 9 bases at V and 7 bases at J, with 16 bases between the two ends. Germline V gene sequence: CDR1 MNHNS, CDR2 SASEGT. This CDR3 comprises 13 residues. The CDR3 here is CASRVYGVQPQHF. The CDR3 coding sequence is TGTGCCAGTAGGGTCTATGGGGTGCAGCCCCAGCATTTT.

V usage is TRBV5-1 and J usage is TRBJ2-3; 10 nucleotides line up with TRBD2. V lost 4 bases and J lost 4; bases outside the gene matches: 6. CDR1 and CDR2 from the germline V gene are SGHRS and YFSETQ. CDR3 length: 15 amino acids. CDR3 in amino acids: CASSGIAGGADTQYF. The CDR3 DNA is TGCGCCAGCAGCGGGATAGCGGGAGGCGCAGATACGCAGTATTTT.

The chain is built from TRBV5-1 and TRBJ2-2, with D perhaps assigned TRBD1 or TRBD2 (6 bases each). Germline-derived CDR1 and CDR2 are SGHRS and YFSETQ. The CDR3 length is 16 residues. The V end was cut by 0 bases, the J end by 2 bases, with 11 bases between. CDR3 protein: CASSLDRDLNTGELFF. In DNA form, the CDR3 reads TGCGCCAGCAGCTTGGACAGGGACTTAAACACCGGGGAGCTGTTTTTT.

This clone was counted only a few times. The genes are TRBV7-9 and TRBJ2-5; weak D call: TRBD2 (6 bases). Trimming stripped 3 bases from V and 7 bases from J, with 12 bases between. Germline assignment: CDR1 SEHNR and CDR2 FQNEAQ (reference sequence). The CDR3 spans 13 residues. CDR3 protein: CASSFGAGGTQYF. The CDR3, as DNA: TGTGCCAGCAGCTTCGGGGCCGGGGGGACCCAGTACTTC.

The chain couples TRBV11-3 to TRBJ2-1, with 9 bases that match TRBD2. CDR3 length: 17 amino acids. CDR1 is SGHNT and CDR2 is YENEEA in the germline V gene. Trimming cost V 1 base and J 6 bases; bases outside gene matches: 10. The CDR3 protein is CASSLVFLAGFSNEQFF. The CDR3 DNA follows: TGTGCCAGCAGCTTAGTCTTCCTAGCGGGATTTAGCAATGAGCAGTTCTTC.

This clone showed up just once. This chain connects TRBV29-1 to TRBJ2-3; 9 positions match TRBD1. The junction had 9 bases not matched to a gene; V was cut back by 6 bases and J by 2 bases. The germline V gene encodes CDR1 SQVTM and CDR2 ANQGSEA. The CDR3 spans 15 residues. CDR3 nucleotides: TGCAGCGTGGTTGGACAGGGGCGAGTCACAGATACGCAGTATTTT. Translated, it gives CSVVGQGRVTDTQYF.